This TCR beta chain stems from a study of blood T cell repertoires in COVID-19. Study at large: Sources were T cells, B-cell-depleted T cells, or PBMCs; the material itself was cDNA or gDNA.

Trimming pared 5 bases from V and 0 bases from J, leaving 8 bases between. This CDR3 contains 13 residues. From germline, CDR1 is LNHDA and CDR2 SQIVND (reference sequence). Clones were sequenced by immunoSEQ multiplex PCR, and TCRdb holds only the in-frame ones, with some missing. The data hold about 300,000 clones, with roughly 86% observed a single time. This clone turned up a few times. Sequencing was carried out using PBMCs or T cells enriched from blood (not recorded which). This TCR was sampled from a woman younger than 35 who had recovered from COVID-19. V and J are TRBV19 and TRBJ2-7; TRBD1 is a possible D gene (5 bases). This CDR3 is CASSPQGSYEQYF. CDR3 nucleotide sequence: TGTGCCAGTAGTCCTCAGGGCTCCTACGAGCAGTACTTC.